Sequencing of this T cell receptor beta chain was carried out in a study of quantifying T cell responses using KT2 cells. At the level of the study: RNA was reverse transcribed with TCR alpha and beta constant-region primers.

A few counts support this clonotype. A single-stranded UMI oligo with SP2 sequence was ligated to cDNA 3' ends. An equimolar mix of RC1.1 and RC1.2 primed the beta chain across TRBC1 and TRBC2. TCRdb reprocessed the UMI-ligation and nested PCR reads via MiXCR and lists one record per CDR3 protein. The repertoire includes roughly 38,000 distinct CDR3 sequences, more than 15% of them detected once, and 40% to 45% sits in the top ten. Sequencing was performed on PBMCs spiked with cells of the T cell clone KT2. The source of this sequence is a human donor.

The CDR3 nucleotides read TGTGCCAGCAGCTTAGGATTCAAGTCCGGGACTGAAGCTTTCTTT. Its translation: CASSLGFKSGTEAFF. This chain uses TRBV7-6 with TRBJ1-1, with D unclear. CDR1 SGHVS and CDR2 FNYEAQ come from the germline V gene. V was shortened by 1 base and J by 5 bases, with 14 bases between the two germline ends. There are 15 residues in the CDR3.